Below, 18 T cell receptor beta chains from the same sample are listed, as sequenced in a study of beta chain features in type 1 diabetes. Expressed TCRB transcripts were sequenced, since all the RNA that had been isolated was reverse transcribed. The method was immunoSEQ multiplex PCR; TCRdb's version includes in-frame clones alone and lacks a portion of them. Of 300,000 or so clones listed, 7.5% to 9% are singletons. Sequencing input: central memory CD4+ T cells from blood. The receptors were gathered from a woman younger than 35 in good health.

This clone was counted between two and nine times. The gene calls are TRBV7-9 and TRBJ2-7; 7 bases are shared with TRBD2. The CDR3 loop spans 13 amino acids. Germline CDR1 and CDR2: SEHNR and FQNEAQ (reference sequence). V shed 3 bases and J 6 bases; nucleotides not matched to a gene: 5. CDR3 protein: CASSFGRESEQYF. CDR3 sequence (DNA): TGTGCCAGCAGCTTTGGGCGGGAGAGCGAGCAGTACTTC.

The V gene is TRBV5-1, the J gene TRBJ1-5; D possibly corresponds to TRBD1 (5 bases). The CDR3 consists of 15 residues. The V gene lost 2 bases and the J gene lost 5 bases, with 14 bases spanning the gap. Germline lookup yields CDR1 SGHRS and CDR2 YFSETQ. The CDR3 DNA reads as TGCGCCAGCAGCTTCTCAGGGCTTGGGGATCAGCCCCAGCATTTT. Translation: CASSFSGLGDQPQHF. Supplemented by reference TRBV5-1 and TRBJ1-5, the full variable domain reads KAGVTQTPRYLIKTRGQQVTLSCSPISGHRSVSWYQQTPGQGLQFLFEYFSETQRNKGNFPGRFSGRQFSNSRSEMNVSTLELGDSALYLCASSFSGLGDQPQHFGDGTRLSIL.

The chain carries TRBV7-3 and TRBJ2-5; TRBD2 aligns across 13 bases. Germline V gene sequence: CDR1 SGHTA, CDR2 FQGTGA. CDR3 size: 14 residues. The V segment lost 5 bases and the J segment 6 bases; nucleotides outside the gene matches: 3. The CDR3 is CASSPLAGGQTQYF. In DNA form, the CDR3 reads TGTGCCAGCAGCCCACTAGCGGGAGGGCAGACCCAGTACTTC.

V usage is TRBV18 and J usage is TRBJ2-3, with D possibly TRBD2 on 7 matching bases. Per the germline V gene, CDR1 is KGHSH and CDR2 is LQKENI. V lost 3 bases and J 0 bases, leaving 10 bases between the germline ends. The CDR3 consists of 15 residues. The CDR3 bases are TGTGCCAGCTCACCGCGGGGGCAGAGCACAGATACGCAGTATTTT. Translated: CASSPRGQSTDTQYF.

This clone was counted only a few times. This chain links TRBV19 with TRBJ2-5, with unresolved D. The germline CDR1 and CDR2 sequences are LNHDA and SQIVND (reference sequence). The CDR3 is 13 amino acids. V was clipped by 1 base and J by 5 bases, with 8 bases between them. The CDR3 DNA reads TGTGCCAGTAGTATAGGTGTTCGTGAGACCCAGTACTTC. Protein: CASSIGVRETQYF. Full variable domain (remainder filled in from reference TRBV19 and TRBJ2-5): DGGITQSPKYLFRKEGQNVTLSCEQNLNHDAMYWYRQDPGQGLRLIYYSQIVNDFQKGDIAEGYSVSREKKESFPLTVTSAQKNPTAFYLCASSIGVRETQYFGPGTRLLVL.

Concerning this clone: A read error may explain this, as a much larger clone is one base away. The same CDR3 arises from other DNA sequences in this sample as well. The V and J genes are TRBV5-1 and TRBJ2-1; either TRBD1 or TRBD2 may fit D (5 bases each). CDR1 SGHRS and CDR2 YFSETQ come from the germline V gene. There are 15 residues in the CDR3. Trimming shortened V by 0 bases and J by 2 bases, and 9 bases separated the two germline ends. The chain's CDR3 is CASSLVGETYNEQFF. Written as DNA, the CDR3 is TGCGCCAGCAGCTTGGTGGGGGAGACCTACAATGAGCAGTTCTTC.

This clone was counted only a few times. V and J are TRBV27 and TRBJ2-7, with D possibly being TRBD2 (5 bases). From germline, CDR1 is MNHEY and CDR2 SMNVEV (reference sequence). CDR3 size: 13 residues. The germline V and J ends were trimmed by 3 bases and 2 bases, with 8 bases remaining between them. This chain's CDR3 is CASSLREPYEQYF. CDR3 nucleotides: TGTGCCAGCAGTTTGAGGGAACCCTACGAGCAGTACTTC.

This clone was detected only a few times. The genes are TRBV7-2 and TRBJ2-5, with 15 positions matching TRBD2. Germline assignment: CDR1 SGHTA and CDR2 FQGNSA. The J segment lost 4 bases and the V segment lost 5 bases, leaving 11 bases of the junction unmatched. The CDR3 runs 18 residues. CDR3 DNA sequence: TGTGCCAGCAGCCCCGACCGGGGACTAGCGGGAGGCGGAGAGACCCAGTACTTC. Amino acid sequence: CASSPDRGLAGGGETQYF.

This clone was counted between two and nine times. V gene TRBV2 combines with J gene TRBJ2-2, with 9 bases lining up with TRBD2. CDR1 and CDR2 (germline): SNHLY, FYNNEI. This CDR3 region has 15 residues. Germline trimming cut 5 bases from V and 5 bases from J; bases unmatched to any gene: 6. DNA of the CDR3: TGTGCCAGCAGTCTGACTAGCGGATTAACCGGGGAGCTGTTTTTT. It specifies CASSLTSGLTGELFF.

The chain has TRBV25-1 and TRBJ1-2; the match to TRBD1 covers 7 bases. Germline CDR1 and CDR2: MGHDK and SYGVNS. The J segment lost 3 bases and the V segment lost 1 base, leaving 5 bases of the junction unmatched. The CDR3 is made up of 15 amino acids. CDR3 in amino acids: CASSEWTGVDYGYTF. Here the CDR3 DNA reads TGTGCCAGCAGTGAATGGACAGGAGTCGACTATGGCTACACCTTC.

This clone has at least ten counts. The chain combines TRBV10-3 with TRBJ2-2, with 8 bases identical to TRBD1. CDR1 ENHRY and CDR2 SYGVKD come from the germline V gene. The CDR3 spans 14 residues. The V segment lost 9 bases and the J segment 2 bases; nucleotides outside the gene matches: 5. The DNA of the CDR3 is TGTGCCATTGCGGGACAGGTTAACACCGGGGAGCTGTTTTTT. As protein: CAIAGQVNTGELFF.

A few counts support this clone. At the DNA level, this CDR3 is encoded by other sequences in the same sample as well. The chain recombines TRBV7-9 with TRBJ1-2; D is possibly TRBD1 (5 bases). The CDR3 sequence is 13 residues long. CDR1 and CDR2 (germline): SEHNR, FQNEAQ (reference sequence). Between the trimmed V and J ends, which lost 5 bases and 4 bases, there was a span of 11 bases. The CDR3 protein is CASSLRDGYGYTF. As DNA, the CDR3 is TGTGCCAGCAGCCTCCGGGACGGCTATGGCTACACCTTC.

J is TRBJ1-5 and V is TRBV6-5; D is uncertain. V was cut by 0 bases and J by 6 bases, with 12 bases left in between. Germline lookup yields CDR1 MNHEY and CDR2 SVGAGI. The CDR3 has 15 amino acids. The CDR3 DNA follows: TGTGCCAGCAGTTACTCAAGGTCCGCGGTTCAGCCCCAGCATTTT. Its protein product is CASSYSRSAVQPQHF.

This clone occurred a few times. The chain is built from TRBV20-1 and TRBJ2-7, with unresolved D. The V end was cut by 6 bases, the J end by 2 bases, with 8 bases between. The germline V gene encodes CDR1 DFQATT and CDR2 SNEGSKA (reference sequence). The CDR3 is made up of 11 amino acids. The CDR3 DNA reads TGCAGTGCCGATCTTACCTACGAGCAGTACTTC. Protein: CSADLTYEQYF.

The V call is TRBV2, the J call TRBJ2-7; D possibly uses TRBD1 or TRBD2 (5 bases each). Trimming took off 8 bases at V and 5 bases at J, with 19 bases between the two ends. The CDR3 loop spans 14 amino acids. Germline-derived CDR1 and CDR2 are SNHLY and FYNNEI. The DNA for the CDR3 is TGTGCCAGCGCAGGATGGGGGAGCTTGCACGAGCAGTACTTC. Translating gives CASAGWGSLHEQYF.

The chain uses TRBV19 and TRBJ2-1, with a possible D match to TRBD1 (6 bases). Trimming removed 3 bases from V and 6 bases from J, with 9 bases in between. Germline lookup yields CDR1 LNHDA and CDR2 SQIVND (reference sequence). The CDR3 consists of 13 residues. In nucleotides, the CDR3 is TGTGCCAGTAGTATCCAGGGGAGCAATGAGCAGTTCTTC. Translating it yields CASSIQGSNEQFF.

This clone occurred a few times. The rearrangement uses TRBV4-2 and TRBJ2-7; 9 bases fit TRBD2. The ends lost 4 bases at V and 3 bases at J; junction bases unmatched: 10. Germline V gene sequence: CDR1 LGHNA, CDR2 YNFKEQ. The CDR3 spans 16 residues. The CDR3 region is CASSLGGASGNYEQYF. The CDR3 DNA follows: TGTGCCAGCAGCCTCGGGGGAGCTAGCGGGAACTACGAGCAGTACTTC.

This clone was seen only a few times. CDR3 sequence (DNA): TGTGCCAGCAGCTGGCAGGGCCACGAGCAGTACTTC. Translating it yields CASSWQGHEQYF. The chain joins TRBV5-6 to TRBJ2-7, with D possibly matching TRBD1 (5 bases). CDR3 length: 12 residues. The ends were cut back, 3 bases at V and 5 bases at J, with 9 bases in the middle. Per the germline V gene, CDR1 is SGHDT and CDR2 is YYEEEE.